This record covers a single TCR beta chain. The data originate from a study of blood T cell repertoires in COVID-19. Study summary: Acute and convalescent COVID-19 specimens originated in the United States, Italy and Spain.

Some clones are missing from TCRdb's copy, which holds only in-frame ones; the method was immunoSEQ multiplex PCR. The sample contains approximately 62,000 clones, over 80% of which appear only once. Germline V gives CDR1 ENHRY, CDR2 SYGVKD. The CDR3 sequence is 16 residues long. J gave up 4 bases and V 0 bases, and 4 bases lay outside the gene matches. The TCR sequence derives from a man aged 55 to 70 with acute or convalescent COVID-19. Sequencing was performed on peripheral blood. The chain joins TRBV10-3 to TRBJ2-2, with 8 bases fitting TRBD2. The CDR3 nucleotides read TGTGCCATCAGTGAGTCGGCTAGCGGGCCCACCGGGGAGCTGTTTTTT. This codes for CAISESASGPTGELFF.